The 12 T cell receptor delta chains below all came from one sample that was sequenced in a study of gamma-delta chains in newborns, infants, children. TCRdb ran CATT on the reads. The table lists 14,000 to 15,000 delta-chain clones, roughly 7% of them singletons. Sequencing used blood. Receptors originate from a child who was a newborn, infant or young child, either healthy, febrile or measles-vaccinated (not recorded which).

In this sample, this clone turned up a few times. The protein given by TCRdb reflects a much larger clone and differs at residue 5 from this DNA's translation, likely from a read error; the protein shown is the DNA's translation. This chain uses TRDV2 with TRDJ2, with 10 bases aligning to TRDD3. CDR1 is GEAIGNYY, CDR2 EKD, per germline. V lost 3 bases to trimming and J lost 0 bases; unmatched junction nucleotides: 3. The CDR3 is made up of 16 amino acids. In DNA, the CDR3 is TGTGCCTGTGACGGGCTGGGGGATACTTTGACAGCACAACTCTTCTTT. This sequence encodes CACDGLGDTLTAQLFF.

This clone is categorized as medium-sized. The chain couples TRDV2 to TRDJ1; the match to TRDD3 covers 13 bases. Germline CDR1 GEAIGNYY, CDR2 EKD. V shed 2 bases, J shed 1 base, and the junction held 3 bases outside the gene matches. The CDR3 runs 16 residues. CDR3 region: CACDILGDTRTDKLIF. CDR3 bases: TGTGCCTGTGACATACTGGGGGATACGCGCACCGATAAACTCATCTTT.

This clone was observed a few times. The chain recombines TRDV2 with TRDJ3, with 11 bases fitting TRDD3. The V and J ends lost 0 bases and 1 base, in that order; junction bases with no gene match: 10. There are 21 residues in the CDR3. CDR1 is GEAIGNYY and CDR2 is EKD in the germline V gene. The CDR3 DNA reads TGTGCCTGTGACACCGTTGGGGGATACGCGGATGGATCCTGGGACACCCGACAGATGTTTTTC. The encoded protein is CACDTVGGYADGSWDTRQMFF.

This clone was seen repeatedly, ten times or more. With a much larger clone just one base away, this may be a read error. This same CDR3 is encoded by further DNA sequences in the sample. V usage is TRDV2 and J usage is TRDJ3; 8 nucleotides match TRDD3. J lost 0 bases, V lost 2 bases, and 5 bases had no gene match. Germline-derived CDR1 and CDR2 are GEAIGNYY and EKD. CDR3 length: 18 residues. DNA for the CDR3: TGTGCCTGTGACATACTGGGGGGGAGCTCCTGGGACACCCGACAGATGTTTTTC. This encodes CACDILGGSSWDTRQMFF.

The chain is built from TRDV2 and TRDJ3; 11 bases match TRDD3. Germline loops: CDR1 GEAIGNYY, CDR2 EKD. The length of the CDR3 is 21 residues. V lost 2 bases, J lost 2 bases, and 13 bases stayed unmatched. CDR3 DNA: TGTGCCTGTGACAAAGTACTGGGGGATAAGTTATACGCCTGGGACACCCGACAGATGTTTTTC. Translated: CACDKVLGDKLYAWDTRQMFF.

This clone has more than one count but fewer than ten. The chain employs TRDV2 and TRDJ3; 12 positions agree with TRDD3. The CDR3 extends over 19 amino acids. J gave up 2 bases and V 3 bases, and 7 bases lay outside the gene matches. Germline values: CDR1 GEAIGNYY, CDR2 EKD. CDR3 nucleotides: TGTGCCTGTGACCCTGTACTGGGGGATACCGCCTGGGACACCCGACAGATGTTTTTC. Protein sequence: CACDPVLGDTAWDTRQMFF.

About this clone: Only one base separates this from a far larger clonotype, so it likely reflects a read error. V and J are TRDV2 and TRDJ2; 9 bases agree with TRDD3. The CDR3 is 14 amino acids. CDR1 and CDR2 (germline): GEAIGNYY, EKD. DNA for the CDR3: TGTGCCCGTGACACCCTGGGGGATACAGCACAACTCTTCTTT. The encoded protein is CARDTLGDTAQLFF.

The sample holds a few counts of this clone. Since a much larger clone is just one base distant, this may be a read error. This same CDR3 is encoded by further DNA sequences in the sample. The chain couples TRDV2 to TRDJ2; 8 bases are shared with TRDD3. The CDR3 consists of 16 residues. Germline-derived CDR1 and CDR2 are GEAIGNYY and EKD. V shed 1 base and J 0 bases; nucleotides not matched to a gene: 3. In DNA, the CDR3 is TGTGCCTGTGACACTGGGGGATCCGCTTTGACAGCACAACTCTTCTTT. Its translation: CACDTGGSALTAQLFF.

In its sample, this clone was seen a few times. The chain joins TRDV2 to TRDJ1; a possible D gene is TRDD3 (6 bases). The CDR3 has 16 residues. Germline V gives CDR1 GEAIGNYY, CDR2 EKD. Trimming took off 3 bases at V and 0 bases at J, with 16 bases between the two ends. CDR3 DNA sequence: TGTGCCTGTGACTCGGGGGAGCCCTCGTACACCGATAAACTCATCTTT. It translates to CACDSGEPSYTDKLIF.

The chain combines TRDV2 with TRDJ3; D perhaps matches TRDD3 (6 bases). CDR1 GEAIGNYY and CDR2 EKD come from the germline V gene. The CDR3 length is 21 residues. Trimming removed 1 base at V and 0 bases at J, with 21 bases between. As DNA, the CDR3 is TGTGCCTGTGACACTGGGGGCCTCCACATCATAAGCTCCTGGGACACCCGACAGATGTTTTTC. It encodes CACDTGGLHIISSWDTRQMFF.

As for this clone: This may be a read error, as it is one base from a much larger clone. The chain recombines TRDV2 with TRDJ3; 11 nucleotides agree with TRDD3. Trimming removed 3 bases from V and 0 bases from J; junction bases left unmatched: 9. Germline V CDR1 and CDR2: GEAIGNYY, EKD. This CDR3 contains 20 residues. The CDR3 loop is CACDGYWGITSSWDTRQMFF. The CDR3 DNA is TGTGCCTGTGACGGGTACTGGGGGATAACGAGCTCCTGGGACACCCGACAGATGTTTTTC.

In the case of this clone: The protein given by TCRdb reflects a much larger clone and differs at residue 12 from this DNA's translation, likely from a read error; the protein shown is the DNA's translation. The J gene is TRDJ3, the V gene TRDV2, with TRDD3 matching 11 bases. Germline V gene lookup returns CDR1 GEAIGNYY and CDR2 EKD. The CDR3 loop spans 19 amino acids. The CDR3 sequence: CACDTYWGISSRDTRQMFF. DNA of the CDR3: TGTGCCTGTGACACCTACTGGGGGATAAGCTCCCGGGACACCCGACAGATGTTTTTC.